The present T cell receptor (beta chain) was sequenced within a study of spatial heterogeneity in lung cancer. Study-wide results and limits: In tumors, expanded intratumoral alpha and beta TCR counts tracked mutation counts. Expanded TCRs classified as ubiquitous or regional were counted, and these counts tracked ubiquitous and regional nonsynonymous mutations, respectively.

Every TCR cDNA molecule bore its own unique molecular identifier. TCRdb reprocessed the 5' RACE reads via MiXCR and lists one record per CDR3 protein. This table holds about 7,900 distinct CDR3 sequences, approximately 7% found once. CDR3 length: 16 residues. J gave up 12 bases and V 4 bases, and 14 bases lay outside the gene matches. Germline CDR1 reads SGHTA; CDR2 reads FQGNSA. This clonotype was seen ten or more times. Its antigen is not identified. A library prepared for alpha chains yielded this beta chain as an off-target read; its size is of little meaning. Documented time point: sample taken at primary tumor resection. The donor group consisted of under 90 patients who had untreated, early-stage non-small cell lung cancer. Tumor, nontumor lung or frozen PBMC supplied whole RNA that was sequenced unsorted.

The J gene is TRBJ2-7, the V gene TRBV7-2, with TRBD2 identical over 14 bases. The sequences come from lung tumor tissue, collected at surgery. The sequence was collected from a female donor with early-stage non-small cell lung cancer. CDR3 coding DNA: TGTGCCAGCAGCTCGGGCAGCCCCGGGACTAGCGGGAGTCGGTACTTC. Encoded protein: CASSSGSPGTSGSRYF.